The source of this T cell receptor beta chain is a study of shared clonotypes between healthy human individuals. Study details: A donor's plate count was three for CD4 naive and three for CD4 memory; CD8 naive had two and CD8 memory one. Study observations and caveats: A limitation of the genetic and exposure-history diversity represented arose from few donors. The four-donor shared clonotypes exceeded non-shared clonotypes in generation probability, with non-shared ones scoring lower.

Comments on this clone: As yet, its antigen is unknown. Other nucleotide sequences from this sample produce the same CDR3.

The CDR3 has 13 residues. V was shortened by 2 bases and J by 2 bases, with 7 bases between the two germline ends. From germline, CDR1 is MNHEY and CDR2 SMNVEV (reference sequence). This table comes from immunoSEQ multiplex PCR, and its TCRdb copy is limited to in-frame clones, with some not included. Of a few million clones listed, just over 90% were seen once; the top ten hold about 0.39%. The receptor was derived from a man between 18 and 29 years old in good health. Some clones in this sample may be carry-over from other donors' samples. Sample: naive CD4+ T cells from PBMCs. As for subset: CD45RA+ positively selected. V usage is TRBV27 and J usage is TRBJ2-7, with D possibly being TRBD2 (5 bases). DNA of the CDR3: TGTGCCAGCAGTTTAGGAGGACCCTACGAGCAGTACTTC. This codes for CASSLGGPYEQYF.